The clone carrying this TCR beta chain was recorded only once. Produced via immunoSEQ multiplex PCR; TCRdb's table is partial and in-frame only. The sample records tens of thousands of clones, roughly 93% being singletons. These data come from a study of T cell changes during pregnancy in multiple sclerosis. In germline, CDR1 is SGHDT, CDR2 YYEEEE. V was trimmed by 4 bases and J by 6 bases, leaving 9 bases between them. CDR3 size: 12 residues. This sequence joins TRBV5-6 and TRBJ2-3; no definite D call. Sample: peripheral blood, taken in the second trimester of pregnancy. The clonotype originates from a female donor with multiple sclerosis, enrolled in a pregnancy study. For the CDR3, the DNA is TGTGCCAGCAGCCCCGGAGTGGATACGCAGTATTTT. Translation gives CASSPGVDTQYF.